The 27 T cell receptor beta chains below come from one sample, sequenced in a study of blood T cell repertoires in COVID-19. Using immunoSEQ multiplex PCR, the repertoire was profiled, and TCRdb retains in-frame clones only, with some absent. The sample lists 150,000 to 190,000 clones, roughly 85% occurring once. Sequencing input: peripheral blood. These receptor sequences come from a woman aged 55-70 years with COVID-19, enrolled during active disease.

The CDR3 spells CASSPPVQAPNYGYTF. DNA for the CDR3: TGTGCCAGCTCACCTCCAGTTCAGGCACCTAACTATGGCTACACCTTC. The chain is built from TRBV18 and TRBJ1-2, with D uncertain. The CDR3 extends over 16 amino acids. V was pared by 3 bases and J by 0 bases, with 14 bases between. CDR1 and CDR2 (germline): KGHSH, LQKENI.

The chain employs TRBV2 and TRBJ1-2; TRBD1 might be the D (5 bases). This CDR3 contains 15 residues. Germline V CDR1 and CDR2: SNHLY, FYNNEI. The V end was cut by 5 bases, the J end by 4 bases, with 17 bases between. CDR3 bases: TGTGCCAGCAGTCTGGGGGGGGGTCCCCCCTATGGCTACACCTTC. Protein product: CASSLGGGPPYGYTF.

V and J are TRBV10-2 and TRBJ2-4; D unclear. The CDR3 extends over 17 amino acids. V was shortened by 6 bases and J by 0 bases, with 18 bases between the two germline ends. Germline CDR1 WSHSY, CDR2 SAAADI. The CDR3 sequence is CASRQRNRSLAKNIQYF. The CDR3 coding sequence is TGCGCCAGCAGACAACGCAACAGATCCCTAGCCAAAAACATTCAGTACTTC.

This clone occurred a few times. The chain recombines TRBV10-3 with TRBJ1-2, with 9 bases matching TRBD1. After removal of 3 bases from V and 8 bases from J, the junction contained 7 bases not matched to a gene. This CDR3 is 14 amino acids long. The germline V gene has CDR1 ENHRY and CDR2 SYGVKD. CDR3 in DNA: TGTGCCATCAGTGACGGACAGGGGCTCCTCGGCTACACCTTC. Translating gives CAISDGQGLLGYTF.

The rearrangement links TRBV24-1 to TRBJ1-5; maybe TRBD1 (6 bases). V was shortened by 12 bases and J by 4 bases, with 15 bases between the two germline ends. Per the germline V gene, CDR1 is KGHDR and CDR2 is SFDVKD. The CDR3 is made up of 13 amino acids. CDR3 sequence (DNA): TGTGCCCCCGGACAGCCTTATAATCAGCCCCAGCATTTT. Translation: CAPGQPYNQPQHF.

A word on this clone: An end of the junction differs from the germline gene, which may be a read error. The rearrangement links TRBV29-1 to TRBJ1-1, with TRBD1 as a possible D gene (5 bases). There are 13 residues in the CDR3. The V gene's germline CDR1 is SQVTM and CDR2 ANQGSEA. The CDR3 sequence: CAGTEGQNTEAFF. As DNA, the CDR3 is TGTGCTGGGACGGAGGGCCAGAACACTGAAGCTTTCTTT.

The CDR3 DNA sequence: TGCAGCGTTGAAGAGAACAGCGGGTGGGACAATGAGCAGTTCTTC. It is translated as CSVEENSGWDNEQFF. The rearrangement joins TRBV29-1 to TRBJ2-1; D perhaps matches TRBD2 (6 bases). CDR1 is SQVTM and CDR2 is ANQGSEA in the germline V gene. The CDR3 runs 15 residues. Trimming stripped 0 bases from V and 5 bases from J, with 14 bases between.

This chain connects TRBV11-2 to TRBJ2-7, with a tentative D call TRBD2 (6 bases). Germline V gives CDR1 SGHAT, CDR2 FQNNGV. The CDR3 is made up of 14 amino acids. V gave up 5 bases and J gave up 4 bases, with 15 bases separating them. The CDR3 sequence: CASSPGGIPYEQYV. The DNA for the CDR3 is TGTGCCAGCAGCCCTGGGGGGATCCCTTACGAGCAGTACGTC.

The chain has TRBV12-3 or TRBV12-4 and TRBJ1-1; D is undetermined. V dropped 7 bases and J dropped 2 bases, with 11 bases sitting between them. The CDR3 has 13 residues. CDR3 protein: CASNNGGNTEAFF. The CDR3 bases are TGTGCCAGCAACAACGGAGGAAACACTGAAGCTTTCTTT.

The chain combines TRBV19 with TRBJ2-3; 11 bases align to TRBD1. Germline trimming cut 6 bases from V and 3 bases from J; bases unmatched to any gene: 11. CDR3 length: 17 amino acids. Germline V gene data show CDR1 as LNHDA and CDR2 as SQIVND (reference sequence). CDR3 amino acids: CASRPFTGTGGTDTQYF. CDR3 DNA sequence: TGTGCCAGTAGGCCCTTCACCGGGACAGGGGGAACAGATACGCAGTATTTT.

The chain is built from TRBV7-3 and TRBJ1-2; TRBD1 matches at 7 bases. The CDR3 consists of 14 residues. V trimming: 8 bases; J trimming: 8 bases; junction bases outside the gene matches: 14. The germline V gene encodes CDR1 SGHTA and CDR2 FQGTGA. The CDR3 DNA follows: TGTGCCAGCGCCCCCTTCAGGGGGAGTAAAGGCTACACCTTC. Translation: CASAPFRGSKGYTF.

This chain links TRBV27 with TRBJ1-1; the D gene is possibly TRBD1 (5 bases). The V end was cut by 7 bases, the J end by 0 bases, with 18 bases between. The CDR3 length is 16 residues. The germline CDR1 and CDR2 sequences are MNHEY and SMNVEV (reference sequence). The CDR3 DNA reads as TGTGCCAGCAACGCCGGGGGAGGAACACTGAACACTGAAGCTTTCTTT. This gives the protein CASNAGGGTLNTEAFF.

This clone appeared once. The rearrangement uses TRBV3-1 (or the pseudogene TRBV3-2) and TRBJ1-4; 8 nucleotides line up with TRBD1. The CDR3 has 14 amino acids. The germline CDR1 and CDR2 sequences are LGHDT and YNNKEL (reference sequence). V shed 6 bases, J shed 8 bases, and the junction held 8 bases outside the gene matches. The CDR3 is CASSKQGAGEKLFF. The CDR3 DNA is TGTGCCAGCAGTAAGCAGGGGGCGGGAGAAAAACTGTTTTTT.

The V call is TRBV12-3 or TRBV12-4, the J call TRBJ2-5; D perhaps matches TRBD1 (6 bases). The length of the CDR3 is 13 residues. V was pared by 1 base and J by 5 bases, with 8 bases between. Here the CDR3 reads CASSLGGPETQYF. For the CDR3, the DNA is TGTGCCAGCAGTTTAGGGGGGCCGGAGACCCAGTACTTC.

This chain joins TRBV6-6 and TRBJ2-7; TRBD2 matches at 11 bases. CDR1 and CDR2 (germline): MNHNY, SVGAGI (reference sequence). V shed 2 bases and J 4 bases; nucleotides not matched to a gene: 7. The CDR3 spans 16 residues. CDR3 loop: CASSYVSGRVGYEQYF. The CDR3 nucleotides read TGTGCCAGCAGTTACGTTAGCGGGAGGGTGGGTTACGAGCAGTACTTC.

The V and J genes are TRBV21-1 and TRBJ2-7; the DNA was not used to check the table's D call, TRBD1. TRBV21-1 is a pseudogene segment. CDR3 length equals 14 residues. In nucleotides, the CDR3 is TGTGCCAGCACTCGACAGGGGGCTTTCAACGAGCAGTACGTC. Translated: CASTRQGAFNEQYV.

V is TRBV18 and J is TRBJ2-4, with D tentatively TRBD1 (6 bases). The CDR3 loop spans 15 amino acids. Deletions cut 2 bases from V and 3 bases from J, with 11 bases between. Germline V gene lookup returns CDR1 KGHSH and CDR2 LQKENI. The CDR3 region has the DNA TGTGCCAGCTCACCATTATCAGGGGACAAAAACATTCAGTACTTC. Protein: CASSPLSGDKNIQYF.

This chain uses TRBV15 with TRBJ2-1; maybe TRBD1 (5 bases). The V gene lost 3 bases and the J gene lost 6 bases, with 18 bases spanning the gap. CDR1 is LNHNV, CDR2 YYDKDF, per germline (reference sequence). This CDR3 contains 16 residues. The CDR3 DNA is TGTGCCACCAGCAGGGGCCAGGGCCGTGGAGCCAATGAGCAGTTCTTC. Its protein is CATSRGQGRGANEQFF.

The genes are TRBV6-5 and TRBJ1-5; D not resolved. The CDR3 runs to 13 residues. Germline CDR1 MNHEY, CDR2 SVGAGI. The V gene lost 6 bases and the J gene lost 4 bases, with 10 bases spanning the gap. The CDR3 DNA reads TGTGCCAGCAGCAGTTCCCAAAATCAGCCCCAGCATTTT. This gives the protein CASSSSQNQPQHF.

V and J are TRBV19 and TRBJ1-5; D possibly corresponds to TRBD1 (6 bases). Germline V CDR1 and CDR2: LNHDA, SQIVND (reference sequence). The CDR3 has 14 residues. The ends were cut back, 6 bases at V and 3 bases at J, with 12 bases in the middle. The CDR3, as DNA: TGTGCCAGTAGCGAAGGGGGTTTCAATCAGCCCCAGCATTTT. Residues: CASSEGGFNQPQHF.

The chain combines TRBV5-1 with TRBJ1-6, with a possible D match to TRBD1 (6 bases). Trimming pared 4 bases from V and 6 bases from J, leaving 11 bases between. Per the germline V gene, CDR1 is SGHRS and CDR2 is YFSETQ. This CDR3 has 14 amino acids. CDR3 nucleotides: TGCGCCAGCAGCCGAGGACAGCGTAATTCACCCCTCCACTTT. It specifies CASSRGQRNSPLHF.

The chain employs TRBV24-1 and TRBJ2-2; D is unresolved. V gave up 2 bases and J gave up 4 bases, with 10 bases separating them. Germline V gene sequence: CDR1 KGHDR, CDR2 SFDVKD. The CDR3 length is 15 residues. The CDR3 reads CATSDSLTVTGELFF. CDR3 nucleotides: TGTGCCACCAGTGATTCGCTGACTGTCACCGGGGAGCTGTTTTTT.

The genes are TRBV3-1 (or the pseudogene TRBV3-2) and TRBJ2-1; 10 bases fit TRBD2. V lost 0 bases and J lost 9; bases outside the gene matches: 5. Germline V gene data show CDR1 as LGHDT and CDR2 as YNNKEL (reference sequence). The CDR3 is 15 amino acids. CDR3 sequence (DNA): TGTGCCAGCAGCCAAGATCGGGGACTAGCGTTTGAGCAGTTCTTC. Protein: CASSQDRGLAFEQFF.

On this clone itself: Mismatch with germline at one junction end may stem from a read error. The genes are TRBV7-7 and TRBJ1-3; D is possibly TRBD1 (5 bases). The CDR3 has 15 residues. The germline V gene has CDR1 SSHAT and CDR2 FNYEAQ (reference sequence). Written as DNA, the CDR3 is TGTGCTAGCAGCTTAAACTCAGGGAAAGGAAACACCATATATTTT. Translated: CASSLNSGKGNTIYF.

The chain has TRBV27 and TRBJ1-4; perhaps TRBD1 as D (5 bases). CDR3 size: 15 residues. Trimming shortened V by 4 bases and J by 2 bases, and 11 bases separated the two germline ends. Germline lookup yields CDR1 MNHEY and CDR2 SMNVEV (reference sequence). The CDR3 sequence: CASSSLTATNEKLFF. Written as DNA, the CDR3 is TGTGCCAGCAGTTCCCTGACAGCGACTAATGAAAAACTGTTTTTT.

V is TRBV5-1 and J is TRBJ1-4; 9 bases agree with TRBD1. Germline CDR1 reads SGHRS; CDR2 reads YFSETQ. The CDR3 spans 16 residues. Trimming removed 0 bases from V and 7 bases from J; junction bases left unmatched: 7. CDR3 DNA sequence: TGCGCCAGCAGCTTGGGTACAGGGGGCGTAGGTGAAAAACTGTTTTTT. This codes for CASSLGTGGVGEKLFF.

The CDR3 coding sequence is TGTGCCAGCAGTTGGACAGTTCAGCCCCAGCATTTT. This codes for CASSWTVQPQHF. This sequence joins TRBV12-3 or TRBV12-4 and TRBJ1-5, with a weak D call TRBD1 (6 bases). The CDR3 totals 12 residues. V lost 4 bases to trimming and J lost 6 bases, with 7 bases between them.